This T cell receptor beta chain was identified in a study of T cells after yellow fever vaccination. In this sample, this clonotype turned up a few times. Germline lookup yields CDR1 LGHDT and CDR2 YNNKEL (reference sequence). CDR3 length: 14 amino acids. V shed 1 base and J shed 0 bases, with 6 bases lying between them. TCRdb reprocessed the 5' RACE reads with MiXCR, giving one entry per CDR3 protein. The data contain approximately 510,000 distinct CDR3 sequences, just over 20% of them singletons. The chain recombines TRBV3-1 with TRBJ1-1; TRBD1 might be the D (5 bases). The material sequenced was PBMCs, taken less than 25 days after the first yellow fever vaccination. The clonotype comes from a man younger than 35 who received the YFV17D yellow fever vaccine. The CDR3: CASSQAGMNTEAFF. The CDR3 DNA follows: TGTGCCAGCAGCCAAGCAGGGATGAACACTGAAGCTTTCTTT.